The 22 T cell receptor beta chains below were found in one sample sequenced in a study of T cell responses to AZD1222 COVID-19 vaccine. Generated by immunoSEQ multiplex PCR, the TCRdb table keeps only in-frame clones and is missing some. The repertoire holds roughly 110,000 clones, with about nine tenths as singletons. The sample consisted of peripheral blood, taken on day 0 of AZD1222 vaccination. The receptors shown here come from an adult in good health.

This sequence joins TRBV6-5 and TRBJ2-7; D not certain. The CDR3 has 13 amino acids. In germline, CDR1 is MNHEY, CDR2 SVGAGI. V gave up 6 bases and J gave up 0 bases, with 9 bases separating them. The CDR3 reads CASRTPSSYEQYF. The DNA for the CDR3 is TGTGCCAGCAGGACTCCGAGCTCCTACGAGCAGTACTTC.

The chain links TRBV5-6 to TRBJ1-3; TRBD1 matches 7 bases. With V trimmed by 7 bases and J by 0 bases, 4 bases remained unmatched. Germline V gene lookup returns CDR1 SGHDT and CDR2 YYEEEE. This CDR3 has 14 amino acids. The CDR3 region is CASGRQGSGNTIYF. Here the CDR3 DNA reads TGTGCCAGCGGACGACAGGGCTCTGGAAACACCATATATTTT.

The rearrangement links TRBV28 to TRBJ2-1; D gene ambiguous. The CDR3 sequence is 15 residues long. The germline gives CDR1 MDHEN, CDR2 SYDVKM. Trimming shortened V by 1 base and J by 2 bases, and 9 bases separated the two germline ends. CDR3 sequence reads: CASSLYRSPYNEQFF. The DNA for the CDR3 is TGTGCCAGCAGTTTATACAGAAGTCCCTACAATGAGCAGTTCTTC.

V and J are TRBV5-6 and TRBJ2-1, with 8 bases identical to TRBD2. Per the germline V gene, CDR1 is SGHDT and CDR2 is YYEEEE. The CDR3 has 13 residues. J gave up 10 bases and V 2 bases, and 5 bases lay outside the gene matches. The CDR3 nucleotides are TGTGCCAGCAGCTTCCCAGCGGGAGAAGAGCAGTTCTTC. It is translated as CASSFPAGEEQFF.

The chain uses TRBV7-9 and TRBJ1-4; 10 bases align to TRBD1. CDR1 is SEHNR, CDR2 FQNEAQ, per germline (reference sequence). The CDR3 runs to 14 residues. The junction had 3 bases not matched to a gene; V was cut back by 4 bases and J by 7 bases. In DNA form, the CDR3 reads TGTGCCAGCAGCTCCGACAGGGGGCTTGAAAAACTGTTTTTT. This translates into CASSSDRGLEKLFF.

The V call is TRBV2, the J call TRBJ2-1; no firm D call. V was pared by 6 bases and J by 5 bases, with 14 bases between. CDR3 length: 14 amino acids. From germline, CDR1 is SNHLY and CDR2 FYNNEI. The CDR3: CASRVGFGNNEQFF. CDR3 coding DNA: TGTGCCAGCAGAGTCGGGTTTGGGAACAATGAGCAGTTCTTC. Together with reference TRBV2 and TRBJ2-1, the CDR3 gives the full variable domain: EPEVTQTPSHQVTQMGQEVILRCVPISNHLYFYWYRQILGQKVEFLVSFYNNEISEKSEIFDDQFSVERPDGSNFTLKIRSTKLEDSAMYFCASRVGFGNNEQFFGPGTRLTVL.

This clone was seen more than once but under ten times. The chain combines TRBV3-1 (or the pseudogene TRBV3-2) with TRBJ2-7, with 10 bases aligning to TRBD2. V shed 3 bases, J shed 0 bases, and the junction held 11 bases outside the gene matches. There are 18 residues in the CDR3. Germline V CDR1 and CDR2: LGHDT, YNNKEL (reference sequence). The CDR3 sequence: CASSQAYTSGTFSYEQYF. The CDR3 DNA is TGTGCCAGCAGCCAGGCTTATACTAGCGGGACCTTCTCCTACGAGCAGTACTTC.

This clone was detected a few times. Written as DNA, the CDR3 is TGTGCCAGCAAGGATACCTCGACCCCTCCGACCTACAATGAGCAGTTCTTC. Its protein is CASKDTSTPPTYNEQFF. J is TRBJ2-1 and V is TRBV2; D remains unclear. Trimming removed 7 bases from V and 2 bases from J, with 21 bases in between. Germline V lookup: CDR1 SNHLY, CDR2 FYNNEI. The CDR3 extends over 17 amino acids.

The chain joins TRBV19 to TRBJ1-2, with no clear D. The CDR3 contains 11 residues. V shed 10 bases and J shed 1 base, with 7 bases lying between them. CDR1 is LNHDA, CDR2 SQIVND, per germline (reference sequence). CDR3 nucleotides: TGTGCCACCGAGAATAACTATGGCTACACCTTC. Its translation: CATENNYGYTF.

This chain connects TRBV10-3 to TRBJ1-6; D is ambiguous. Germline V CDR1 and CDR2: ENHRY, SYGVKD. The V end lost 1 base, the J end lost 7 bases, and 5 bases lay between the germline ends. The CDR3 contains 13 residues. The CDR3 region has the DNA TGTGCCATCAGTGAGTTTGAGAATTCACCCCTCCACTTT. Translating it yields CAISEFENSPLHF.

The V and J genes are TRBV29-1 and TRBJ2-2; 7 bases line up with TRBD2. The CDR3 is 14 residues long. The J segment lost 1 base and the V segment lost 6 bases, leaving 5 bases of the junction unmatched. From germline, CDR1 is SQVTM and CDR2 ANQGSEA. The CDR3 region is CSVQWGGNTGELFF. The CDR3 bases are TGCAGCGTCCAGTGGGGGGGGAACACCGGGGAGCTGTTTTTT.

Concerning this clone: Other DNA variants within this sample encode the same CDR3. The chain combines TRBV4-1 with TRBJ2-7, with TRBD2 matching 12 bases. The ends lost 1 base at V and 2 bases at J; junction bases unmatched: 3. Germline CDR1 MGHRA, CDR2 YSYEKL. The CDR3 length is 16 residues. The CDR3 sequence: CASSQATSGSPYEQYF. CDR3 sequence (DNA): TGCGCCAGCAGCCAAGCGACTAGCGGGAGTCCCTACGAGCAGTACTTC.

This clone was picked up one time. V gene TRBV7-2 combines with J gene TRBJ2-7, with D tentatively TRBD2 (5 bases). Germline V gene lookup returns CDR1 SGHTA and CDR2 FQGNSA. This CDR3 is built from 14 residues. Trimming shortened V by 4 bases and J by 2 bases, and 12 bases separated the two germline ends. CDR3 DNA: TGTGCCAGCAGCTCGGGAACTGGCCCCTACGAGCAGTACTTC. Protein: CASSSGTGPYEQYF.

V is TRBV19 and J is TRBJ2-7; 11 nucleotides match TRBD2. Germline trimming cut 5 bases from V and 0 bases from J; bases unmatched to any gene: 6. Per the germline V gene, CDR1 is LNHDA and CDR2 is SQIVND (reference sequence). The CDR3 sequence is 16 residues long. CDR3 residues: CASSLSGTSGSYEQYF. The CDR3 DNA follows: TGTGCCAGTAGTCTCTCCGGGACTAGCGGCTCCTACGAGCAGTACTTC.

This chain uses TRBV25-1 with TRBJ1-3, with TRBD1 as a possible D gene (5 bases). The CDR3 is made up of 16 amino acids. V lost 1 base to trimming and J lost 2 bases, with 12 bases between them. Germline lookup yields CDR1 MGHDK and CDR2 SYGVNS. CDR3 in DNA: TGTGCCAGCAGTGAATGGGGGGTCCCGCCTGGAAACACCATATATTTT. Translating it yields CASSEWGVPPGNTIYF. The whole variable domain, remainder taken from reference TRBV25-1 and TRBJ1-3, is EADIYQTPRYLVIGTGKKITLECSQTMGHDKMYWYQQDPGMELHLIHYSYGVNSTEKGDLSSESTVSRIRTEHFPLTLESARPSHTSQYLCASSEWGVPPGNTIYFGEGSWLTVV.

The chain joins TRBV6-4 to TRBJ2-1; D remains ambiguous. Germline CDR1 MRHNA, CDR2 SNTAGT. This CDR3 is built from 15 residues. Trimming cost V 3 bases and J 0 bases, with 9 bases left between them. The CDR3 bases are TGTGCCAGCAGTGAACTACATAGCTCCTACAATGAGCAGTTCTTC. Translating it yields CASSELHSSYNEQFF.

This clone came up once. The chain joins TRBV6-5 to TRBJ1-3, with 8 bases that match TRBD1. This CDR3 is 14 amino acids long. Germline CDR1 reads MNHEY; CDR2 reads SVGAGI. The junction had 3 bases not matched to a gene; V was cut back by 6 bases and J by 2 bases. DNA for the CDR3: TGTGCCAGCAGACCACAGGGGGCTGGAAACACCATATATTTT. This translates into CASRPQGAGNTIYF.

The chain combines TRBV12-5 with TRBJ2-7; D gene uncertain. Germline V CDR1 and CDR2: LGHNT, FRNRAP. This CDR3 is 12 amino acids long. V was trimmed by 6 bases and J by 2 bases, leaving 8 bases between them. This CDR3 reads CASGLPPYEQYF. CDR3 DNA: TGTGCTAGTGGCCTACCCCCCTACGAGCAGTACTTC.

CDR3 DNA: TGTGCCAGCTCACCAAACCAGGGTGCCCACTATGGCTACACCTTC. Its protein is CASSPNQGAHYGYTF. The chain couples TRBV18 to TRBJ1-2; D is perhaps TRBD1 (5 bases). Germline loops: CDR1 KGHSH, CDR2 LQKENI. The CDR3 loop spans 15 amino acids. V was clipped by 2 bases and J by 3 bases, with 13 bases between them.

This clone has only one observation. V usage is TRBV2 and J usage is TRBJ2-1; 7 bases match TRBD2. V gave up 3 bases and J gave up 3 bases; unmatched junction bases: 5. The CDR3 is 15 residues long. Germline loops: CDR1 SNHLY, CDR2 FYNNEI. The chain's CDR3 is CASSDSGGDYNEQFF. Here the CDR3 DNA reads TGTGCCAGCAGTGATTCGGGAGGTGACTACAATGAGCAGTTCTTC.

This clone has just a few counts. The chain couples TRBV10-1 to TRBJ1-5, with no clear D. V lost 2 bases and J lost 1, with 3 bases in between. This CDR3 has 13 amino acids. Germline CDR1 is WNHNN and CDR2 is SYGVQD (reference sequence). The CDR3 DNA reads TGCGCCAGCAGTGAGAACAGCAATCAGCCCCAGCATTTT. Translating gives CASSENSNQPQHF.

As regards this clone: At one boundary the junction diverges from the germline segment, which might be a read error. V usage is TRBV28 and J usage is TRBJ1-2; a possible D gene is TRBD1 (5 bases). Per the germline V gene, CDR1 is MDHEN and CDR2 is SYDVKM. The CDR3 is 13 amino acids. DNA for the CDR3: TGTGCCAGCACGTCCGGGACGGGGGTTGGCTGCACCTTC. Amino acids: CASTSGTGVGCTF.